Sequencing of this T cell receptor (beta chain) was carried out in a study of Ad26.COV2.S vaccination and SARS-CoV-2 variants. Across the whole study: Dosing was one shot or two shots 56 days apart. Notes on the study in general: The TCR breadth and depth analyses may have understated or missed part of the total T cell responses.

The data were produced by immunoSEQ multiplex PCR, yet TCRdb's version contains in-frame clones alone and is incomplete. This repertoire shows approximately 450,000 clones, 90% found once; its top ten account for about 12%. The germline gives CDR1 SNHLY, CDR2 FYNNEI. V shed 7 bases and J 4 bases; nucleotides not matched to a gene: 10. This CDR3 is 18 amino acids long. Regarding treatment: over 15 received Ad26.COV2.S at low or high dose, single or two shots; roughly five received placebo; per-sample allocation not given. Day 63 after the first injection of vaccine or placebo was the sampling time. About this clone itself: The target antigen is unknown.

The material was peripheral blood, obtained in a trial of Ad26.COV2.S vaccine versus placebo. The rearrangement links TRBV2 to TRBJ2-1; 16 nucleotides line up with TRBD2. The origin of this receptor is a person aged 18-65 years who received the Ad26.COV2.S COVID-19 vaccine or a placebo. CDR3 DNA: TGTGCCAGCATCCCGGGACTAGCGGGAGGGCCTGTGTACAATGAGCAGTTCTTC. Protein product: CASIPGLAGGPVYNEQFF.